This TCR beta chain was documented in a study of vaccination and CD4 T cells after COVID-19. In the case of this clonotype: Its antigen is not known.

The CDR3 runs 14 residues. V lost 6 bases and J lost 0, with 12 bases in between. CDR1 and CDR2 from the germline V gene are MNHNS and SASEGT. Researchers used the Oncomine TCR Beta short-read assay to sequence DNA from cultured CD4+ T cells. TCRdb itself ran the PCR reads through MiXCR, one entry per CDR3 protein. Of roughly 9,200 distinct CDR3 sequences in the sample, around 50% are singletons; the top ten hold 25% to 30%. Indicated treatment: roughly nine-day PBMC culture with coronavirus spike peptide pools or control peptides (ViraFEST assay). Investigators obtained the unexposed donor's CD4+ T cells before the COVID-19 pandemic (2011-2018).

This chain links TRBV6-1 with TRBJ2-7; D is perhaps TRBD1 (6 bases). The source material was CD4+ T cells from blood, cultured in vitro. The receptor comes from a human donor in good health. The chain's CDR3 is CASRWGHSSYEQYF. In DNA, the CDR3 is TGTGCCAGCAGATGGGGACACAGCTCCTACGAGCAGTACTTC.